This T cell receptor beta chain appears in the sequencing data of a study of a mutant IDH1 vaccine in newly diagnosed glioma. As concerns this clone: Its antigen is not identified.

Measured with immunoSEQ multiplex PCR; TCRdb has only the in-frame clones, and not every one. The table lists around 49,000 clones, over 75% of them singletons. V lost 2 bases and J 7 bases, leaving 12 bases between the germline ends. CDR1 and CDR2 (germline): SGHAT, FQNNGV. This CDR3 is built from 13 residues. Time point in this sample: week 5, during vaccination. Every vaccine dose comprised 300 ug of mutant IDH1 20-mer peptide plus topical imiquimod. The chain employs TRBV11-2 and TRBJ2-7; D gene unclear. The sequenced sample was PBMCs, obtained from a glioma patient whose treatment included an IDH1 peptide vaccine. The TCR was taken from a middle-aged man with glioma. The CDR3 DNA follows: TGTGCCAGCAGCTTACCCCGAAAGGTAGAGCAGTACTTC. Amino acid sequence: CASSLPRKVEQYF.